This T cell receptor (beta chain) was captured by sequencing in a study of identical twins. Study findings and constraints: Analyses of zero insertions could be partly confounded by invariant MAIT and iNKT cells. With monozygotic twins, out-of-frame TCR alpha sharing exceeded what models estimated. Interpretation of the results relied on cross-sectional statistical analysis and not on following the same donors.

Trimming removed 7 bases from V and 0 bases from J, with 24 bases in between. The CDR3 extends over 18 amino acids. Germline values: CDR1 MDHEN, CDR2 SYDVKM. This clonotype came up a few times. What it recognizes is unknown. One entry per CDR3 protein, called by TCRdb with MiXCR from the 5' RACE reads. The sample has some 1,700,000 distinct CDR3 sequences, under 35% seen once. Sequenced input: cord blood. The gene calls are TRBV28 and TRBJ1-1; D is perhaps TRBD1 (6 bases). This sequence was found in a newborn girl in good health. CDR3: CASKPRRWRGTLNTEAFF. CDR3 DNA sequence: TGTGCCAGCAAACCCCGGAGGTGGAGGGGGACTCTGAACACTGAAGCTTTCTTT.